Listed below are T cell receptor beta chains from one sample, sequenced in a study of cytomegalovirus exposure and HLA in healthy donors. Clones were sequenced by immunoSEQ multiplex PCR, and TCRdb holds only the in-frame ones, with some missing. The sample carries 80,000 to 100,000 clones, roughly 71% recorded once. What was sequenced was PBMCs. These receptor sequences come from a woman aged 18 to 35 in good health and CMV-seropositive. The CDR3 runs from the conserved cysteine through the conserved F or W. Each record gives: clone size, D gene, V gene, J gene, CDR3 DNA, CDR3 protein. A D gene is named only where the DNA matches it firmly. Clone size is not always given. Where it is, it says once, few, many or a class for expanded clones.

>NA|NA|TRBV11-2|TRBJ1-5
TGTGCCAGCAGCTTAGATGGCAGTAATCAGCCCCAGCATTTT
CASSLDGSNQPQHF
>NA|NA|TRBV7-3|TRBJ2-2
TGTGCCAGCAGCTTAACCGGGAGTAGGGGCGGGGAGCTGTTTTTT
CASSLTGSRGGELFF
>few|NA|TRBV6-1|TRBJ2-7
TGTGCCAGCAGTCTCAGACAGGATGACTACGAGCAGTACTTC
CASSLRQDDYEQYF
>NA|TRBD1|TRBV19|TRBJ2-2
TGTGCCAGTAAGGGGACAGGGCTCCACACCGGGGAGCTGTTTTTT
CASKGTGLHTGELFF
>NA|TRBD1|TRBV6-4|TRBJ2-3
TGTGCCAGCAGTGAATCTGGACAGGGCACAGATACGCAGTATTTT
CASSESGQGTDTQYF
>NA|TRBD1|TRBV6-5|TRBJ2-7
TGTGCCAGCAGTTGGGCACAGGGGCACTACGAGCAGTACTTC
CASSWAQGHYEQYF
>NA|NA|TRBV25-1|TRBJ1-1
TGTGCCAGCAGTGTACTGGGAGGGGACGCTGAAGCTTTCTTT
CASSVLGGDAEAFF
>NA|TRBD2|TRBV7-9|TRBJ2-5
TGTGCCAGCAGCCCCCGTGAGCGGGAAGTAGAGACCCAGTACTTC
CASSPREREVETQYF
>NA|TRBD1|TRBV4-1|TRBJ2-5
TGCGCCAGCAGCCAAGATCCCGGACAGGCCCAAGAGACCCAGTACTTC
CASSQDPGQAQETQYF
>NA|NA|TRBV27|TRBJ1-5
TGTGCCAGCAGTTTGTGGGGAGTTGGGCGGGGCAATCAGCCCCAGCATTTT
CASSLWGVGRGNQPQHF
>few|NA|TRBV7-9|TRBJ1-2
TGTGCCAGCAGCCTCGGGAAGGGGGATGGCTACACCTTC
CASSLGKGDGYTF
>NA|TRBD1|TRBV5-1|TRBJ2-2
TGCGCCAGCAGCTGGGTGGGACAGGGAAACACCGGGGAGCTGTTTTTT
CASSWVGQGNTGELFF
>few|NA|TRBV6-1|TRBJ1-5
TGTGCCAGCAGGCGGGGATACGGGGGGGATCAGCCCCAGCATTTT
CASRRGYGGDQPQHF
>few|NA|TRBV2|TRBJ1-4
TGTGCCAGCAGTCCTAGAGGGGCGGGAAGTGAAAAACTGTTTTTT
CASSPRGAGSEKLFF
>few|TRBD1|TRBV10-3|TRBJ1-5
TGTGCCATCAGTGAGTCGGGGGGACAGTTACAGCCCCAGCATTTT
CAISESGGQLQPQHF
>NA|NA|TRBV29-1|TRBJ1-2
TGCAGCGTTGAGACTGGGTATGGCTACACCTTC
CSVETGYGYTF
>medium-sized|NA|TRBV4-3|TRBJ2-6
TGCGCCAGCAGCCAAGAGACAGGTTCTGGGGCCAACGTCCTGACTTTC
CASSQETGSGANVLTF
>NA|TRBD2|TRBV9|TRBJ2-5
TGTGCCAGCAGCGTAGCTCGGACCCCGGGGGGGGAGACCCAGTACTTC
CASSVARTPGGETQYF
>NA|NA|TRBV7-7|TRBJ2-5
TGTGCTAGCAGCCCTCGGACAGGAGGGGAGACCCAGTACTTC
CASSPRTGGETQYF
>NA|NA|TRBV27|TRBJ2-7
TGTGCCAGCAGTTCCCGACTAGACCAATACGAGCAGTACTTC
CASSSRLDQYEQYF
>NA|NA|TRBV2|TRBJ1-1
TGTGCCAGCAGTGAACGGCGGGGGATTGAAGCTTTCTTT
CASSERRGIEAFF
>NA|TRBD1|TRBV27|TRBJ2-7
TGTGCCAGCAGTTTTGCCAGGGGGCACGAGCAGTACTTC
CASSFARGHEQYF
>NA|TRBD1|TRBV11-2|TRBJ2-5
TGTGCCAGCAGCTCCACAGGGGACCGCCGCTACTTC
CASSSTGDRRYF
>few|NA|TRBV9|TRBJ2-2
TGTGCCAGCAGCACCGCCTGGGGCGTCGGGGAGCTGTTTTTT
CASSTAWGVGELFF
>NA|TRBD2|TRBV2|TRBJ2-2
TGTGCCATCCTAGGGGAGCGGGGGGGCGCGAACACCGGGGAGCTGTTTTTT
CAILGERGGANTGELFF
>NA|NA|TRBV6-6|TRBJ2-7
TGTGCCAGCAGTTACTCGACTTACGGTTACGAGCAGTACTTC
CASSYSTYGYEQYF
>NA|TRBD2|TRBV11-2|TRBJ2-1
TGTGCCAGCAGCTCTCTAGCGGGGGCCTACAATGAGCAGTTCTTC
CASSSLAGAYNEQFF
>NA|NA|TRBV7-8|TRBJ2-2
TGTGCCAGCAGCCTAAGTCGGAGGGAGTCAACCGGGGAGCTGTTTTTT
CASSLSRRESTGELFF
>NA|NA|TRBV14|TRBJ1-1
TGTGCCAGCAGCCAACCTGGCAGGGCGAGCCTCATGAACACTGAAGCTTTCTTT
CASSQPGRASLMNTEAFF
>NA|TRBD2|TRBV7-2|TRBJ2-1
TGTGCCAGCATGCCGGGACTAGCGGTCCCAAATGAGCAGTTCTTC
CASMPGLAVPNEQFF
>NA|NA|TRBV5-4|TRBJ2-5
TGTGCCAGCAGCGACGGAGGACTGGAGACCCAGTACTTC
CASSDGGLETQYF
>NA|NA|TRBV27|TRBJ1-1
TGTGCCAGCAGTTCACGTACTTCACCCGGGACACTCAAAGGTGAAGCTTTCTTT
CASSSRTSPGTLKGEAFF
>NA|TRBD1|TRBV19|TRBJ2-7
TGTGCCAGTAGTTCCATCCACAGGGGAAAAGACGAGCAGTACTTC
CASSSIHRGKDEQYF
>NA|TRBD1|TRBV11-2|TRBJ2-7
TGTGCCAGCAGCTTAGGTCCAGGGGGCCTCGACGAGCAGTACTTC
CASSLGPGGLDEQYF
>NA|NA|TRBV9|TRBJ1-2
TGTGCCAGTGCAGGGTGGATTGGCTATACCTTC
CASAGWIGYTF
>NA|TRBD1|TRBV28|TRBJ2-5
TGTGCCAGCGCCCCCTATTACAGGGGACAGGAGACCCAGTACTTC
CASAPYYRGQETQYF
>NA|NA|TRBV29-1|TRBJ1-5
TGCAGCGTTGTCGGCAGACATAGCAATCAGCCCCAGCATTTT
CSVVGRHSNQPQHF
>NA|NA|TRBV12-5|TRBJ2-7
TGTGCTAGTGGTTTGAGGCAGGGCTTCTACGAGCAGTACTTC
CASGLRQGFYEQYF
>NA|NA|TRBV5-6|TRBJ2-5
TGTGCCAGCAGCCTCCAGGGTCCCCGAGGAGAGACCCAGTACTTC
CASSLQGPRGETQYF
>few|TRBD1|TRBV9|TRBJ1-3
TGTGCCAGCAGCCCAGGCGGGACAGTTCAGGGAAACACCATATATTTT
CASSPGGTVQGNTIYF
>NA|TRBD2|TRBV9|TRBJ2-2
TGTGCCAGCAGCGTCGGACTAGCGGGGGGGCCAGGAACCGGGGAGCTGTTTTTT
CASSVGLAGGPGTGELFF
>NA|TRBD2|TRBV6-5|TRBJ2-1
TGTGCCAGCGCGGGGGGGCCGGACAATGAGCAGTTCTTC
CASAGGPDNEQFF
>NA|TRBD1|TRBV11-1|TRBJ2-7
TGTGCCAGCAGCCGGAGACAGGGGGCGTCCGAGCAGTACTTC
CASSRRQGASEQYF
>NA|TRBD2|TRBV5-4|TRBJ2-1
TGTGCCAGCAGCCCCCGGGGGGGGAGTGAGCAGTTCTTC
CASSPRGGSEQFF
>NA|TRBD1|TRBV27|TRBJ2-4
TGTGCCAGCAGTTCGCGACAGGGATATGGTAAAAACATTCAGTACTTC
CASSSRQGYGKNIQYF
>NA|TRBD1|TRBV5-1|TRBJ2-1
TGCGCCAGCAGCCAGGGGACAGTTTTGCCCAATGAGCAGTTCTTC
CASSQGTVLPNEQFF
>few|TRBD1|TRBV10-3|TRBJ1-1
TGTGCCATCAGTGAGTCCACGACAGGGGATGAAGCTTTCTTT
CAISESTTGDEAFF
>NA|TRBD2|TRBV5-5|TRBJ2-7
TGTGCCAGCAGCTTGAGTCCTAGCGGGAGATACGAGCAGTACTTC
CASSLSPSGRYEQYF
>NA|NA|TRBV7-2|TRBJ2-3
TGTGCCAGCAGCCCAAGACAGGATACGCAGTATTTT
CASSPRQDTQYF
>NA|TRBD1|TRBV5-1|TRBJ2-7
TGCGCCAGCAGCTTGGTCGGGACAGGGGAGGACGAGCAGTACTTC
CASSLVGTGEDEQYF
>NA|NA|TRBV9|TRBJ1-2
TGTGCCAGCAGCGTAGGAGAAGTTAACTATGGCTACACCTTC
CASSVGEVNYGYTF
>NA|NA|TRBV28|TRBJ2-2
TGTTCAAAATCAGGGATATTTGGAGCCGGGGAGCTGTTTTTT
CSKSGIFGAGELFF